This TCR beta chain derives from a study of T cell repertoires in cytomegalovirus infection. Study in general: Both CMV infection and a matching HLA type were indicated by public TCR beta signatures.

Notes on the study in general: Clonotypes of TCR beta that were HLA-C-restricted and CMV-specific dominated the ex vivo response.

TCRdb re-analysed the reads in MiXCR, keeping a single row per CDR3 protein. The sample consists of around 540,000 distinct CDR3 sequences, about 33% of them appearing once. The CDR3 totals 15 residues. Trimming cost V 5 bases and J 9 bases; bases outside gene matches: 7. Germline loops: CDR1 SEHNR, CDR2 FQNEAQ (reference sequence). With respect to this clonotype: Its cognate antigen is unknown.

This TCR was recovered from a human donor in good health (CMV status not recorded). Some clones in this sample may be carry-over from other donors' samples. The chain has TRBV7-9 and TRBJ2-1, with 13 bases aligning to TRBD2. Source: cultured PBMCs, taken from culture after CMV antigen stimulation. CDR3 sequence (DNA): TGTGCCAGCAGCCCACTAGCGGGAGGGCCCGTTGAGCAGTTCTTC. This sequence encodes CASSPLAGGPVEQFF.